The T cell receptor beta chain under discussion was sequenced for a study of T cells in Graves' hyperthyroidism and ophthalmopathy. Whole-study context: At the time of initial diagnosis and before any treatment, peripheral blood was collected.

Study-level findings and limits: Ophthalmopathy onset followed model prediction by a median about six months. Blood also carried most thyroid clonotypes expanded above 0.001.

The CDR3 regions of TCR beta were amplified from RNA transcripts. Initially, a first-round RT-PCR of the TCR CDR3 employed the HTBI primer set. One entry per CDR3 protein results from TCRdb running MiXCR on the multiplex PCR reads. The repertoire consists of 600,000 to 800,000 distinct CDR3 sequences, with about a third occurring once and the leading ten covering around a third. On this clonotype itself: Its antigen remains unidentified. A much larger clone lies a single base off, so this may be a read error.

The CDR3 spans 15 residues. CDR1 and CDR2 from the germline V gene are SNHLY and FYNNEI. The germline V and J ends were trimmed by 2 bases and 6 bases, with 16 bases remaining between them. Sequenced: blood. This clonotype originated in a woman in her 40s with Graves' hyperthyroidism. J is TRBJ1-1 and V is TRBV2, with D perhaps matching TRBD1 (6 bases). CDR3 sequence reads: CASSENSQGNAEAFF. CDR3 coding DNA: TGTGCCAGCAGTGAAAATTCACAGGGTAACGCTGAAGCTTTCTTT.